This T cell receptor (beta chain) was captured by sequencing in a study of blood T cell repertoires in COVID-19 (dated by TCRdb to between 2020 and 2021). Looking at the study overall: Samples from collaborators originated in the United States, Italy and Spain and spanned both the acute and convalescent phases of COVID-19. The dataset comprised deeply sampled blood TCRbeta repertoires from subjects exposed to, actively infected with, or recovered from COVID-19. Samples were obtained from the ongoing ImmuneRACE study (first 160 participants) and from 1,254 subjects provided by 6 global collaborators. Nearly every sample came with metadata listing a de-identified subject ID, COVID-19 status, age in years and sex. A freely available public database, intended as a resource for researchers studying the immune response to SARS-CoV-2, is where the repertoires were released. Where available, HLA class I and class II types were taken from metadata supplied by the sample provider and were not determined by assay-based typing. The material from the prospective study consisted of cDNA or gDNA derived from T cells, B-cell-depleted T cells, or PBMCs. General conclusions and limits of the study: The amount of clinical and demographic metadata varied by source and participant and was provided uncurated.

Regarding this clone: The antigen it binds to is not known. Base qualities are not recorded, but no much larger clone differs from it by a single base.

TCRbeta CDR3 regions were amplified from genomic DNA using the immunoSEQ Assay, a bias-controlled multiplex PCR. The source study handled its data this way. Within the assay, amplification of reference gene primers was used to estimate how many nucleated cells each sample contained. Sequence reads were collapsed and filtered to measure the absolute abundance of every unique TCRbeta CDR3 rearrangement. For each sample, productive Simpson clonality was calculated by taking the square root of Simpson's diversity index across productive rearrangements. TCRdb limited this immuneACCESS table to in-frame rearrangements with V and J called. A share of clones is missing; checked studies link under half to unresolved V genes, and the rest is unexplained. Clone size and V and J calls were adopted from that table, with D and trimming inferred from the DNA. The sample has fewer than 250,000 clones on record, 75% to 90% of them singletons. The ten largest clonotypes hold 4% to 6% of the sample.

Whole blood was collected in K2EDTA tubes by collaborating institutions according to the institutions' own protocols. For TCRbeta analysis, collaborators shipped samples as frozen whole blood, isolated PBMCs, or DNA extracted from either of those sample types. The sequenced sample was peripheral blood. This receptor was obtained from a woman aged 35 to 49 with acute or convalescent COVID-19.

The CDR3 reads CASSRTIPTRTGNQPQHF. The DNA is TGCGCCAGCAGCCGGACTATACCGACAAGGACAGGGAATCAGCCCCAGCATTTT. In this chain, TRBV4-1 is recombined with TRBJ1-5, with 8 bases in between that match TRBD1. V ends up 4 bases short and J 4 bases short, with an unmatched junction base count of 15. From its cysteine to its phenylalanine, the CDR3 spans 18 amino acids. The only DNA kept is the CDR3, 54 bases in frame from the first base. CDR1 and CDR2 are read off the germline V gene as MGHRA and YSYEKL.